The 17 T cell receptor beta chains in this list originate from one sample, sequenced in a study of regulatory T cells in long-lasting Graves disease. The time point is: newly diagnosed GD, antithyroid drugs for less than 3 months. From PBMCs, RNA was extracted and then used to make the TCR library. Building the TCR beta libraries relied on iRepertoire HTBI primers, and CDR3 regions underwent Arm-PCR. In TCRdb, the multiplex PCR reads were re-called with MiXCR into one record per CDR3 protein. The repertoire has 440,000 or so distinct CDR3 sequences, about 15% of them found once; the top ten carry 16%. The sample was also linked to a second study, of T cells in Graves' hyperthyroidism and ophthalmopathy.

This specimen consisted of peripheral blood mononuclear cells (PBMCs), obtained at new diagnosis, from a patient treated with antithyroid drugs. Receptors originate from a woman in her twenties or thirties with Graves disease.

The rearrangement joins TRBV2 to TRBJ1-4; tentative D call: TRBD1 (6 bases). CDR1 and CDR2 (germline): SNHLY, FYNNEI. V gave up 9 bases and J gave up 11 bases, with 13 bases separating them. This CDR3 has 11 amino acids. The CDR3 spells CARGAQEKLFF. DNA for the CDR3: TGTGCCAGGGGGGCCCAGGAGAAACTGTTTTTT.

This clonotype has only a few counts. The rearrangement uses TRBV29-1 and TRBJ2-3; 14 bases are a match to TRBD2. Germline V gene lookup returns CDR1 SQVTM and CDR2 ANQGSEA. The CDR3 totals 15 residues. The trim removed 3 bases at V and 4 bases at J, leaving 3 bases unmatched. DNA of the CDR3: TGCAGCGTTGACGGACTAGCGGGAGGCCCAGATACGCAGTATTTT. Translating it yields CSVDGLAGGPDTQYF.

This clonotype turned up a few times. The chain combines TRBV20-1 with TRBJ1-4; D perhaps matches TRBD1 (6 bases). The V gene lost 2 bases and the J gene lost 7 bases, with 17 bases spanning the gap. This CDR3 has 15 residues. Germline loops: CDR1 DFQATT, CDR2 SNEGSKA (reference sequence). The CDR3 region is CSARNYRVMVEKLFF. The DNA for the CDR3 is TGCAGTGCTAGAAACTACAGGGTGATGGTTGAAAAACTGTTTTTT.

This clonotype was counted ten times or more. This chain connects TRBV6-1 to TRBJ1-2, with D possibly matching TRBD1 (5 bases). The CDR3 extends over 15 amino acids. Germline V gives CDR1 MNHNS, CDR2 SASEGT. V was cut by 8 bases and J by 2 bases, with 18 bases left in between. CDR3 region: CASQNPGQGNYGYTF. The CDR3, as DNA: TGTGCCAGCCAGAACCCGGGGCAGGGCAACTATGGCTACACCTTC.

The chain has TRBV12-3 or TRBV12-4 and TRBJ1-3, with D tentatively TRBD1 (6 bases). Between the trimmed V and J ends, which lost 6 bases and 4 bases, there was a span of 13 bases. The CDR3 loop spans 14 amino acids. The CDR3 DNA reads TGTGCCAGCAGGTCACGGGGGGGCGGAAACACCATATATTTT. Protein product: CASRSRGGGNTIYF.

The chain recombines TRBV9 with TRBJ2-3, with TRBD2 matching over 9 bases. The V gene's germline CDR1 is SGDLS and CDR2 YYNGEE. Trimming took 4 bases from V and 2 from J; bases not matched to a gene: 8. The CDR3 covers 16 residues. The CDR3: CASSHGTSSTTDTQYF. CDR3 coding DNA: TGTGCCAGCAGCCACGGGACTAGCTCCACCACAGATACGCAGTATTTT.

As DNA, the CDR3 is TGCGCCAGCGGTGAGGTTGAAGCTTTCTTT. Protein: CASGEVEAFF. J is TRBJ1-1 and V is TRBV5-1; D is uncertain. V dropped 7 bases and J dropped 7 bases, with 8 bases sitting between them. The CDR3 sequence is 10 residues long. Germline values: CDR1 SGHRS, CDR2 YFSETQ.

In this sample, this clonotype turned up many times. Here the CDR3 reads CSAGGLAEGWGDTQYF. CDR3 sequence (DNA): TGCAGTGCCGGTGGACTAGCGGAGGGGTGGGGGGATACGCAGTATTTT. The rearrangement uses TRBV20-1 and TRBJ2-3; 10 nucleotides line up with TRBD2. The CDR3 contains 16 residues. The V gene end was trimmed by 6 bases and the J gene end by 6 bases; junction bases not matched to a gene: 15. Germline V lookup: CDR1 DFQATT, CDR2 SNEGSKA (reference sequence).

This clonotype was counted many times. The rearrangement links TRBV18 to TRBJ2-7; D remains ambiguous. CDR1 is KGHSH, CDR2 LQKENI, per germline. V gave up 1 base and J gave up 1 base, with 14 bases separating them. The CDR3 consists of 16 residues. In DNA form, the CDR3 reads TGTGCCAGCTCACCACAAGGTTTTACAGATTCCTACGAGCAGTACTTC. Protein: CASSPQGFTDSYEQYF.

This clonotype has only a few counts. Here the CDR3 reads CASTRATNSPLHF. CDR3 in DNA: TGTGCCAGCACTCGGGCCACCAATTCACCCCTCCACTTT. J is TRBJ1-6 and V is TRBV6-1; D ambiguous. Trimming cost V 7 bases and J 7 bases, with 11 bases left between them. This CDR3 comprises 13 residues. Germline V lookup: CDR1 MNHNS, CDR2 SASEGT.

As concerns this clonotype: A read error may be the cause here, since a much bigger clone is one base away. The rearrangement uses TRBV11-1 and TRBJ2-1; 14 bases map to TRBD2. The end of the DNA is better explained by TRBJ2-7, so the J call may be wrong. The CDR3 totals 19 residues. CDR1 is SGHAT, CDR2 FQDESV, per germline (reference sequence). For the CDR3, the DNA is TGTGCCAGCAGTTTATTTAGGATCGGGACTAGCGGGAGAGGCAATGAGCAGTACTTC. This sequence encodes CASSLFRIGTSGRGNEQYF.

The chain combines TRBV3-1 with TRBJ2-1; 9 bases fit TRBD1. The CDR3 totals 15 residues. The germline CDR1 and CDR2 sequences are LGHDT and YNNKEL (reference sequence). V lost 2 bases, J lost 8 bases, and 7 bases stayed unmatched. The CDR3 sequence: CASSQPGQGRYEQFF. The CDR3 DNA is TGTGCCAGCAGCCAACCGGGACAGGGCAGGTATGAGCAGTTCTTC.

This clonotype was seen a handful of times. CDR3 nucleotide sequence: TGCAGCGTTGAAGGTGCCTGGGCGACCCAAGAGACCCAGTACTTC. Amino acids: CSVEGAWATQETQYF. The gene calls are TRBV29-1 and TRBJ2-5; D remains ambiguous. Germline values: CDR1 SQVTM, CDR2 ANQGSEA. The CDR3 runs to 15 residues. Trimming removed 1 base at V and 1 base at J, with 13 bases between.

This clonotype was recorded a few times. This chain links TRBV6-1 with TRBJ2-1; 10 nucleotides align to TRBD2. The J segment lost 7 bases and the V segment lost 7 bases, leaving 10 bases of the junction unmatched. Looked up from germline, CDR1 is MNHNS and CDR2 is SASEGT. This CDR3 has 15 amino acids. The CDR3 is CASTESGRGRNEQFF. The DNA for the CDR3 is TGTGCCAGCACGGAGAGCGGGAGGGGTCGAAATGAGCAGTTCTTC.

A note on this clonotype: One base away lies a much larger clone, so this may be a sequencing read error. The rearrangement joins TRBV3-1 to TRBJ1-2; perhaps TRBD1 as D (5 bases). Germline loops: CDR1 LGHDT, CDR2 YNNKEL (reference sequence). This CDR3 spans 14 amino acids. Between the trimmed V and J ends, which lost 3 bases and 4 bases, there was a span of 12 bases. The CDR3 loop reads CASSQPGLGYGYTF. Written as DNA, the CDR3 is TGTGCCAGCAGCCAGCCAGGGTTAGGCTATGGCTACACCTTC.

The chain is built from TRBV7-3 and TRBJ1-3, with no clear D. Trimming cost V 5 bases and J 2 bases, with 4 bases left between them. Germline assignment: CDR1 SGHTA and CDR2 FQGTGA. This CDR3 contains 12 residues. DNA of the CDR3: TGTGCCAGCAGCGACACTGGAAACACCATATATTTT. Translating it yields CASSDTGNTIYF.

This clonotype was counted a few times. The V and J genes are TRBV20-1 and TRBJ2-3; no clear D gene. Looked up from germline, CDR1 is DFQATT and CDR2 is SNEGSKA (reference sequence). V lost 0 bases and J lost 2, with 12 bases in between. The CDR3 extends over 15 amino acids. The CDR3 sequence is CSARDFGGVTDTQYF. The CDR3 coding sequence is TGCAGTGCTAGAGATTTTGGCGGTGTCACAGATACGCAGTATTTT.